This T cell receptor beta chain stems from a study of T cells after yellow fever vaccination. Overall study findings and caveats: Peak timing came faster in the weaker secondary response, day 5 versus 15.

In TCRdb, the 5' RACE reads were re-called with MiXCR into one record per CDR3 protein. The data hold hundreds of thousands of distinct CDR3 sequences, with about 8.3% observed a single time. Germline V gene sequence: CDR1 MGHRA, CDR2 YSYEKL. The V end was cut by 2 bases, the J end by 6 bases, with 17 bases between. CDR3 length: 17 residues. To note about this clonotype: Antigen specificity is unknown.

This chain uses TRBV4-1 with TRBJ1-6; no clear D. The receptor comes from a man between 18 and 35 years old who received the YFV17D yellow fever vaccine. This specimen consisted of PBMCs, obtained about 49 days after the first yellow fever vaccination. The CDR3 DNA reads TGCGCCAGCAGCCAAATCCGGCCAGGTGATCCTAATTCACCCCTCCACTTT. Encoded protein: CASSQIRPGDPNSPLHF.